This TCR beta chain was found in a study of response to subunit inactivated influenza vaccine. V dropped 4 bases and J dropped 4 bases, with 14 bases sitting between them. The CDR3 length is 14 residues. Germline lookup yields CDR1 SGHVS and CDR2 FQNEAQ. Study-wide results and limits: Each seasonal flu vaccination may recruit only limited new T cells, authors suggested.

TCRdb used MiXCR to reprocess the RT-PCR reads, holding one entry per CDR3 protein. Of 490,000 or so distinct CDR3 sequences in the sample, under 9% were seen once. This clonotype occurred once. Its specificity is unknown. The starting material was PBMCs from blood, obtained less than 30 months after vaccination. The origin of this receptor is a man between 50 and 69 years old who received an inactivated influenza vaccine. The genes are TRBV7-8 and TRBJ2-7, with D hard to call. Here the CDR3 DNA reads TGTGCCAGCAGCTGGACGGCTACGACGTACGAGCAGTACTTC. It encodes CASSWTATTYEQYF.